Each of the 6 T cell receptor beta chains below was sequenced from the same sample in a study of T cells after yellow fever vaccination. TCRdb independently ran MiXCR on the 5' RACE reads; one entry per CDR3 protein. This sample has about 300,000 distinct CDR3 sequences, with around 6.8% found just once. The specimen was PBMCs, collected about 41 days after the first yellow fever vaccination. These TCRs come from a young man who received the YFV17D yellow fever vaccine.

This clonotype was seen ten or more times. This rearrangement joins TRBV5-1 to TRBJ1-3, with TRBD1 matching over 7 bases. Germline V gives CDR1 SGHRS, CDR2 YFSETQ. V shed 4 bases and J 2 bases; nucleotides not matched to a gene: 3. The CDR3 has 14 amino acids. The CDR3 DNA reads TGCGCCAGCAGCGCAGGGACAGCTGGAAACACCATATATTTT. Its translation: CASSAGTAGNTIYF.

The chain employs TRBV7-2 and TRBJ1-2; 8 nucleotides align to TRBD1. This CDR3 has 17 amino acids. V was pared by 5 bases and J by 8 bases, with 19 bases of the junction left unmatched. Germline assignment: CDR1 SGHTA and CDR2 FQGNSA. CDR3 coding DNA: TGTGCCAGCAGCCGAGATTCTTTAGGACAGGGAATTTGGGGCTACACCTTC. It translates to CASSRDSLGQGIWGYTF.

This sequence joins TRBV6-5 and TRBJ2-3; TRBD2 is a possible D gene (6 bases). Deletions cut 0 bases from V and 0 bases from J, with 10 bases between. Germline values: CDR1 MNHEY, CDR2 SVGAGI. The CDR3 covers 16 residues. The CDR3 DNA is TGTGCCAGCAGTTACTCGATAGCGGTCAGCACAGATACGCAGTATTTT. It yields the protein CASSYSIAVSTDTQYF.

This clonotype was counted only a few times. This chain joins TRBV6-5 and TRBJ2-7; the D is unclear. Per germline, CDR1 MNHEY and CDR2 SVGAGI. CDR3 size: 15 residues. V shed 2 bases and J shed 2 bases, with 13 bases lying between them. Here the CDR3 reads CASSYEAGRAYEQYF. The DNA for the CDR3 is TGTGCCAGCAGTTACGAGGCAGGTCGGGCCTACGAGCAGTACTTC.

The J gene is TRBJ2-3, the V gene TRBV6-2 or TRBV6-3; 11 nucleotides agree with TRBD2. The CDR3 is made up of 14 amino acids. With 8 bases clipped from V and 5 bases from J, the junction kept 6 bases outside the gene matches. The germline V gene has CDR1 MNHEY and CDR2 SVGEGT. CDR3 in DNA: TGTGCCAGCCTAAGGGGACTAGCGGAAGATACGCAGTATTTT. Translated, it gives CASLRGLAEDTQYF.

The chain's CDR3 is CASSSRATGGEQYV. CDR3 bases: TGTGCCAGCAGTAGTCGTGCTACAGGGGGGGAGCAGTACGTC. The rearrangement uses TRBV6-1 and TRBJ2-7; 8 bases map to TRBD1. The CDR3 consists of 14 residues. Germline V gene data show CDR1 as MNHNS and CDR2 as SASEGT. Trimming removed 5 bases from V and 7 bases from J; junction bases left unmatched: 10.